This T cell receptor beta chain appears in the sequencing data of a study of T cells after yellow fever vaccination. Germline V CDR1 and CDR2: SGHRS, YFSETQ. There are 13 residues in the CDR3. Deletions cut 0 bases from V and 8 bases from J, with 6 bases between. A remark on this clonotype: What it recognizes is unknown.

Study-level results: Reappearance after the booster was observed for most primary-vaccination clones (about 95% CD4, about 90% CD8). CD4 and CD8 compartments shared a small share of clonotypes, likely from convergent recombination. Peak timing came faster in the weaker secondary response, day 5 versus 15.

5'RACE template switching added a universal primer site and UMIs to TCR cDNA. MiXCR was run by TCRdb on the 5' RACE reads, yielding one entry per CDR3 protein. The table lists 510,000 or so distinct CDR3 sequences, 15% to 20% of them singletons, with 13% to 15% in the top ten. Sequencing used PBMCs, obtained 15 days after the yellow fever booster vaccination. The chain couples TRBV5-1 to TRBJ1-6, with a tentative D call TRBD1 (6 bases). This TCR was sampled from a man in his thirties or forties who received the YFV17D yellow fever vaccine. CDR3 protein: CASSLGQDSPLHF. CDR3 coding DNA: TGCGCCAGCAGCTTGGGACAGGATTCACCCCTCCACTTT.